This T cell receptor (beta chain) was obtained from a study of cytomegalovirus exposure and HLA in healthy donors. Study at large: Among the approximately 400 genotyped donors, approximately 81% were placed in the Caucasian-associated ancestry cluster. Overall study results and limits: Fewer than 200 TCR beta chains were listed as cytomegalovirus-associated. Analyses of presence/absence relied on an assumption of roughly uniform sequencing depth across donors.

For this clone: The antigen remains undetermined.

Germline V gene lookup returns CDR1 MGHRA and CDR2 YSYEKL. The V and J ends lost 6 bases and 1 base, in that order; junction bases with no gene match: 3. The CDR3 contains 16 residues. Primers for the PCR totalled 60 Vbeta and 13 Jbeta. Only in-frame clones appear in the TCRdb table, and some are missing; sequencing was by immunoSEQ multiplex PCR. The sample includes over 90,000 clones, 76% of them seen just once. The TCR originated in a woman in her late teens or twenties in good health and CMV-seropositive. The specimen was PBMCs. The chain has TRBV4-1 and TRBJ2-3; the match to TRBD2 covers 14 bases. The CDR3, as DNA: TGCGCCAGCAGGGGACTAGCGGGGGCGGGCACAGATACGCAGTATTTT. This codes for CASRGLAGAGTDTQYF.